The subject of this entry is one TCR beta chain. The entry originates in a study of blood T cell repertoires in COVID-19. Study information: PBMCs, B-cell-depleted T cells, or T cells provided the cDNA or gDNA that made up the material.

This table comes from immunoSEQ multiplex PCR, and its TCRdb copy is limited to in-frame clones, with some not included. The profile covers approximately 91,000 clones, with approximately 80% appearing a single time and 15% to 20% taken by the ten largest. The germline gives CDR1 SGDLS, CDR2 YYNGEE. Trimming took 4 bases from V and 1 from J; bases not matched to a gene: 6. CDR3 length: 15 amino acids. The V gene is TRBV9, the J gene TRBJ2-7, with 9 bases lining up with TRBD1. The sequence was collected from a human donor in a cohort sampled during active COVID-19. The sample was peripheral blood. The CDR3 region has the DNA TGTGCCAGCAGCCAGTCCGGGACAGGGTCCTACGAGCAGTACTTC. Translation: CASSQSGTGSYEQYF.